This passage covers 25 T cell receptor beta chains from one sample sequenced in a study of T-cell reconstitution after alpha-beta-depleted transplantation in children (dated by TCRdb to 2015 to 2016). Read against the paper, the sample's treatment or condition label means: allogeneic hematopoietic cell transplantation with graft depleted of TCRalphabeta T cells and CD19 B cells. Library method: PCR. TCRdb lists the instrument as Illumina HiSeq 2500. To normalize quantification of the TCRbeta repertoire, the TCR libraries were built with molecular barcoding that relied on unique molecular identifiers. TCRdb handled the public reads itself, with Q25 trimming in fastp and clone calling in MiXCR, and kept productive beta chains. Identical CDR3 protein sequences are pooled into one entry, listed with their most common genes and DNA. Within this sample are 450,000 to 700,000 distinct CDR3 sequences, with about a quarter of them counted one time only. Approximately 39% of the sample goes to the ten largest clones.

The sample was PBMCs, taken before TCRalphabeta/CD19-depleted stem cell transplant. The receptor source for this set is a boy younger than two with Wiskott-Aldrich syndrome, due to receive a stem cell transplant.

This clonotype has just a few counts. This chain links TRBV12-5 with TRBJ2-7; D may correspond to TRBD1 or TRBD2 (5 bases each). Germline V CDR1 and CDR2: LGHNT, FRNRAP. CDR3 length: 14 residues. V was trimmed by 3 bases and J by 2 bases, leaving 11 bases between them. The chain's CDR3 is CASGFGTDAYEQYF. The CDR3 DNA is TGTGCTAGTGGTTTTGGGACGGACGCCTACGAGCAGTACTTC.

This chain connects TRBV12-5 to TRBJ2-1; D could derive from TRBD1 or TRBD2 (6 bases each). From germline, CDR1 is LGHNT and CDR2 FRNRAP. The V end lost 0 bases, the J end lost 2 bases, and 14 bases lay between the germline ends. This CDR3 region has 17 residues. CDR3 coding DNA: TGTGCTAGTGGTTTGGTGAGGGGGGCCGAAGCCTACAATGAGCAGTTCTTC. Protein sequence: CASGLVRGAEAYNEQFF. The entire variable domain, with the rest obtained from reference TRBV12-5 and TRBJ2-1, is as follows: DARVTQTPRHKVTEMGQEVTMRCQPILGHNTVFWYRQTMMQGLELLAYFRNRAPLDDSGMPKDRFSAEMPDATLATLKIQPSEPRDSAVYFCASGLVRGAEAYNEQFFGPGTRLTVL.

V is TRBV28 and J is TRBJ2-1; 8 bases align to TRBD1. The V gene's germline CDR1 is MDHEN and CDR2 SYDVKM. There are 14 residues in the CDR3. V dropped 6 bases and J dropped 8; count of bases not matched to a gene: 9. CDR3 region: CASRNRGKQDEQFF. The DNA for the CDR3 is TGTGCCAGCAGGAACAGGGGGAAACAGGATGAGCAGTTCTTC.

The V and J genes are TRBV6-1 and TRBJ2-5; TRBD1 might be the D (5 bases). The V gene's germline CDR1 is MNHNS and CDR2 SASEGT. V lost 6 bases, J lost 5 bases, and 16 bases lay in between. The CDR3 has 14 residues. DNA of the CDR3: TGTGCCAGCAGAAAGAAGACAGTTCGCGAGACCCAGTACTTC. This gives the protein CASRKKTVRETQYF.

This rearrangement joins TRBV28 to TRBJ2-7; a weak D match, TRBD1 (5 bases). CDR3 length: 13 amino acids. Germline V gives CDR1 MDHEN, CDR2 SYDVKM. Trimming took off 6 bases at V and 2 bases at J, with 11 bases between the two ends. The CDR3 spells CASSGRVPYEQYF. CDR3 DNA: TGTGCCAGCAGCGGCAGGGTTCCCTACGAGCAGTACTTC.

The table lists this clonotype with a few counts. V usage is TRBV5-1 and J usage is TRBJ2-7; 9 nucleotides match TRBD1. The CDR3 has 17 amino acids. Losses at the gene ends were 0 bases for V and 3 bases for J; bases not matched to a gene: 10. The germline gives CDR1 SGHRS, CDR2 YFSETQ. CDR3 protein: CASSLASGQGRNYEQYF. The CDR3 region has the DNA TGCGCCAGCAGCTTGGCCTCAGGACAGGGGAGGAACTACGAGCAGTACTTC.

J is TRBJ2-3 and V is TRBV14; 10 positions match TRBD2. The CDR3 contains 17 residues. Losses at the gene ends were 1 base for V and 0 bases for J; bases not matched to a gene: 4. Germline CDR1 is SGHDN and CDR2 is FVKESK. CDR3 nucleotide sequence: TGTGCCAGCAGCCAAGTCATAGCGGGAGGCAGCACAGATACGCAGTATTTT. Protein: CASSQVIAGGSTDTQYF.

The CDR3 region is CASSQVLAGQQYF. The CDR3, as DNA: TGTGCCAGCAGCCAAGTTCTAGCGGGCCAGCAGTACTTC. J is TRBJ2-7 and V is TRBV3-1; 8 bases map to TRBD2. V lost 1 base and J lost 8; bases outside the gene matches: 4. CDR1 is LGHDT, CDR2 YNNKEL, per germline (reference sequence). The length of the CDR3 is 13 residues.

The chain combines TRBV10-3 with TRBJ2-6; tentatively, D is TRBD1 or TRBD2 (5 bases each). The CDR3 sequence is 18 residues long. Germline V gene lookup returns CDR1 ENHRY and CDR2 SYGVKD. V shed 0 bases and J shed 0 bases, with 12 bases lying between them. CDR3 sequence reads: CAISESWGSHSGANVLTF. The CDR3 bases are TGTGCCATCAGTGAGTCTTGGGGGAGTCACTCTGGGGCCAACGTCCTGACTTTC.

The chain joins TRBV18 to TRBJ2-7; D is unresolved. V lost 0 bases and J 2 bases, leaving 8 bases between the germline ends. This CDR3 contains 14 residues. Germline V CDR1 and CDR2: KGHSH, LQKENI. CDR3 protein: CASSPPHIAYEQYF. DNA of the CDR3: TGTGCCAGCTCACCACCGCACATTGCCTACGAGCAGTACTTC.

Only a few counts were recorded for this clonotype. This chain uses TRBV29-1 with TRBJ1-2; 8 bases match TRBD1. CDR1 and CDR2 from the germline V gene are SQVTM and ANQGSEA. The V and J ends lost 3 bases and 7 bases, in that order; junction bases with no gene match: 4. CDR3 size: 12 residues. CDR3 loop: CSVDRGRGGYTF. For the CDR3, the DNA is TGCAGCGTTGACAGGGGGCGAGGTGGCTACACCTTC.

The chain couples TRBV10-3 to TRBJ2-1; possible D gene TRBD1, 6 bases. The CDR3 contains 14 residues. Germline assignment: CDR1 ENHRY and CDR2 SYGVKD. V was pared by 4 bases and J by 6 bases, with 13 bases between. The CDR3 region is CAISGGLLLNEQFF. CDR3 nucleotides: TGTGCCATCAGTGGGGGGCTACTACTCAATGAGCAGTTCTTC.

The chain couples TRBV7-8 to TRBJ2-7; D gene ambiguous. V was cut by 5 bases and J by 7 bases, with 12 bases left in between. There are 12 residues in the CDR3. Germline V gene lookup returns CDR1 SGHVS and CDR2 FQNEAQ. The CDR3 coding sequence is TGTGCCAGCAGCCTCCCCCCTATGGAGCAGTACTTC. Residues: CASSLPPMEQYF.

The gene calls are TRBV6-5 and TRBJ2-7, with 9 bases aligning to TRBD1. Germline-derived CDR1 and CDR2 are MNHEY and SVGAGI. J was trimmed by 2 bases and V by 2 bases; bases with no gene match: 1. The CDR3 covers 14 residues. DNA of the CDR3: TGTGCCAGCAGTTACGGGACAGGGCCCTACGAGCAGTACTTC. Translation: CASSYGTGPYEQYF.

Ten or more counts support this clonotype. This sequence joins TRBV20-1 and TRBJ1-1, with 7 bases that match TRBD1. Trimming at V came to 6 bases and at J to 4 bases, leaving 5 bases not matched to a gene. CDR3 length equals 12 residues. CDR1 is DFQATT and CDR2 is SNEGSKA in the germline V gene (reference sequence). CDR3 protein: CSARRDSTEAFF. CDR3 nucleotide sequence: TGCAGTGCCAGGAGGGACAGCACTGAAGCTTTCTTT.

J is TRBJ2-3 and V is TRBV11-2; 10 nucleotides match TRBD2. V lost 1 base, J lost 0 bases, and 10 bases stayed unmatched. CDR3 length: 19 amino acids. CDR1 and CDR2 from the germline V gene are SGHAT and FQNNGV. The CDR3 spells CASSLGLAGVGASTDTQYF. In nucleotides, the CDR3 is TGTGCCAGCAGCTTAGGTCTAGCGGGAGTTGGGGCTAGCACAGATACGCAGTATTTT.

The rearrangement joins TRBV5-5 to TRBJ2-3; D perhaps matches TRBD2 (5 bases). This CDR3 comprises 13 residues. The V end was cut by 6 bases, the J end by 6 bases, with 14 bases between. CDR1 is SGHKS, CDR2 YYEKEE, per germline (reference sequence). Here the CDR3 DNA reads TGTGCCAGCATGCCTGCGGGTGGGGATACGCAGTATTTT. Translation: CASMPAGGDTQYF.

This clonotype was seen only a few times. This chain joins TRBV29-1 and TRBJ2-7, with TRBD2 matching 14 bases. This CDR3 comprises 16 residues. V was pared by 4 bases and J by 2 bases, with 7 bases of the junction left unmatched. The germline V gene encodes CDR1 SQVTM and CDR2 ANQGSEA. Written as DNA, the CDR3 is TGCAGCGTTGGGACTAGCGGGAGGACTCATCCCTACGAGCAGTACTTC. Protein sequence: CSVGTSGRTHPYEQYF.

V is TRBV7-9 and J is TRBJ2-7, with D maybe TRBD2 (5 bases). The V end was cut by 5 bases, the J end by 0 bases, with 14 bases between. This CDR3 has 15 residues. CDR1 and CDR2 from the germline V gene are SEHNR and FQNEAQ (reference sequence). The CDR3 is CASSVLADYSYEQYF. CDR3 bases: TGTGCCAGCAGCGTTCTAGCTGACTACTCCTACGAGCAGTACTTC. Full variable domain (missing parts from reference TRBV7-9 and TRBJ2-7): DTGVSQNPRHKITKRGQNVTFRCDPISEHNRLYWYRQTLGQGPEFLTYFQNEAQLEKSRLLSDRFSAERPKGSFSTLEIQRTEQGDSAMYLCASSVLADYSYEQYFGPGTRLTVT.

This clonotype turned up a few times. The CDR3 sequence: CSATGTGPYEQYF. As DNA, the CDR3 is TGCAGTGCAACCGGGACAGGTCCCTACGAGCAGTACTTC. The V call is TRBV20-1, the J call TRBJ2-7, with TRBD1 identical over 8 bases. Unmatched junction bases numbered 6, after V lost 6 bases and J lost 2 bases. Per the germline V gene, CDR1 is DFQATT and CDR2 is SNEGSKA (reference sequence). CDR3 size: 13 residues.

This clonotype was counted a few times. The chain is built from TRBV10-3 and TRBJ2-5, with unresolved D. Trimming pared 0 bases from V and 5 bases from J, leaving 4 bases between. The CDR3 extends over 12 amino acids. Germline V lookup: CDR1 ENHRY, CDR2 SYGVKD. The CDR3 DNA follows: TGTGCCATCAGTGAGTCGTCGGAGACCCAGTACTTC. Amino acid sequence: CAISESSETQYF.

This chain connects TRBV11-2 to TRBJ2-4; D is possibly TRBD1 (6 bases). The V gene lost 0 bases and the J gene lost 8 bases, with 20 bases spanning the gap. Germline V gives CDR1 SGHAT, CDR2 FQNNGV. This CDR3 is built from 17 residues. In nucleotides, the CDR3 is TGTGCCAGCAGCTTAGATTCGGGGTCCAGGGGCTGGGACATTCAGTACTTC. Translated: CASSLDSGSRGWDIQYF.

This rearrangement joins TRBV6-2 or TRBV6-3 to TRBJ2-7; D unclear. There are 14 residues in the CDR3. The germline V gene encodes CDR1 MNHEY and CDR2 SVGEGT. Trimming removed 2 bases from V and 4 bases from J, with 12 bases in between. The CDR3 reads CASSYSRVWYEQYF. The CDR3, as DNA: TGTGCCAGCAGTTACAGTAGGGTTTGGTACGAGCAGTACTTC.

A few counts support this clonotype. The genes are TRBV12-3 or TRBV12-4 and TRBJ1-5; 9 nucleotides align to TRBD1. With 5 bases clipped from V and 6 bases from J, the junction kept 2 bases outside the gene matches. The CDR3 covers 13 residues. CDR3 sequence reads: CASSKTGGQPQHF. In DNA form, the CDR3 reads TGTGCCAGCAGTAAGACAGGGGGTCAGCCCCAGCATTTT.

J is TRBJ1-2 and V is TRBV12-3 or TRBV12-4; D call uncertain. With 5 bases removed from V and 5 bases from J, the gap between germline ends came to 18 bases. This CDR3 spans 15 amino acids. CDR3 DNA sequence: TGTGCCAGCAGTAGGCTGGGTGGGATTCGGTATGGCTACACCTTC. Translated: CASSRLGGIRYGYTF.